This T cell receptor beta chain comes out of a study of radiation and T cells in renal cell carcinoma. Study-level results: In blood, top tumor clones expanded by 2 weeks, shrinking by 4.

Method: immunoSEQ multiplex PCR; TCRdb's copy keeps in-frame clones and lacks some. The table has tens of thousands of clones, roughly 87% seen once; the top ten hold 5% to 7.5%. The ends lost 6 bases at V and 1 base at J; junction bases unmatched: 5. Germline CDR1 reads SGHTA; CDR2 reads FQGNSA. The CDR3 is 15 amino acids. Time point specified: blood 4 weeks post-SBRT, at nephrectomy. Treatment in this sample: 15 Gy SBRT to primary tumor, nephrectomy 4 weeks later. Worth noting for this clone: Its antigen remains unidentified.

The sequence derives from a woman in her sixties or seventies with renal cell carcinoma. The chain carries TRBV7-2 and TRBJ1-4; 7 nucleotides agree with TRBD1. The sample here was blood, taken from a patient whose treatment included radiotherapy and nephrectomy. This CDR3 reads CASRPGTVTNEKLFF. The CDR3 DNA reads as TGTGCCAGCAGACCTGGGACAGTAACTAATGAAAAACTGTTTTTT.